Below, one T cell receptor (beta chain) is given with its context. The table lists this clonotype with many counts. Its antigen is still unknown. Per-base qualities were not stored, and no clone one base away is much larger. The time point label, read with the paper, signifies: newly diagnosed GD, antithyroid drugs for less than 3 months. For both TCR sequencing and RNA sequencing, RNA was extracted from PBMCs in TRIzol. Graves' disease was diagnosed according to American Thyroid Association guidelines. Recruitment of patients was carried out at an endocrinology department in Xi'an, China. Each patient gave about 10 milliliters of peripheral blood, collected in an EDTA anticoagulant tube. Ficoll Paque Plus density gradient separation was used to isolate PBMCs, and no further T cell sorting was performed. RNA quality was checked with an Agilent 2100 Bioanalyzer and agarose gel, and concentration with a NanoDrop 2000.

The receptor library was made with multiplex PCR. The sequencer listed for this sample is Illumina HiSeq 4000. CDR3 regions were amplified by Arm-PCR with iRepertoire HTBI primers to construct TCR beta libraries. Gel purification was performed on PCR products prior to sequencing. On the authors' methods: Gene usage analysis of CDR3 amino acid clonotypes used the approximately 62 TRBV and 14 to 15 TRBJ segments found across samples. Filtered high-quality paired reads were merged into contigs using COPE and FqMerger. BLAST was used to align contigs to IMGT TRBV, TRBD and TRBJ reference genes, and CDR3 was defined according to IMGT. Highly expanded clones were defined as clonotypes with a frequency above 0.1%. Shannon entropy served as the measure of repertoire diversity, while the Gini coefficient captured V-J evenness. Public clonotypes were defined as clonotypes shared by more than one individual. The public sequencing data were trimmed at Q25 with fastp and processed into clonotypes with MiXCR by TCRdb, which kept only in-frame beta chains. CDR3 protein duplicates are merged, each entry listing the most common genes and DNA. The V and J calls shown here were made by TCRdb, not taken from the authors' results. The sample profile shows roughly 420,000 distinct CDR3 sequences; approximately 16% of them were found once. The ten largest clones capture about 11% of the sample.

The data were taken from a study of regulatory T cells in long-lasting Graves disease (dated by TCRdb to about 2021). Concerning the study at large: Patients with newly diagnosed Graves' disease had been on antithyroid drugs for under 3 months. Patients with persistent Graves' disease were compared with patients with newly diagnosed Graves' disease using TCR sequencing and RNA sequencing of peripheral blood. TCR sequencing covered around 13 persistent and around 20 newly diagnosed Graves' disease patients, some 35 samples in total. The study was registered as a clinical trial and conducted in China. General study outcomes and caveats: Persistent Graves' disease patients showed lower TCR Shannon entropy and fewer highly expanded clones than newly diagnosed patients, suggesting clonal expansion. Peripheral blood alone was examined, since thyroid tissue, which constituted the primary lesion, could not be accessed. A larger number of public clonotypes was shared among persistent patients (2,741) than among newly diagnosed patients (around 970). TRBV28, TRBJ1-2 and TRBJ2-5 were preferentially used in persistent disease, while TRBV20-1 and TRBJ2-1 were favored in newly diagnosed disease. Sequencing and analysis were limited to the TCR beta chain. The authors acknowledged the small sample size as a limitation that may reduce accuracy.

CDR1 and CDR2, per the germline V gene, are MDHEN and SYDVKM. The CDR3 contains 15 residues, cysteine and phenylalanine counted. The entry retains the CDR3 DNA only, 45 bases that are in frame from base 1. The germline ends are 13 bases apart after V is trimmed by 8 bases and J by 0 bases. The same sample was also studied in work on T cells in Graves' hyperthyroidism and ophthalmopathy. The second investigation adds: Graves' hyperthyroidism was defined as stable when no progression to ophthalmopathy occurred over 18 months of follow-up. Hyperthyroidism patients were newly diagnosed, had a disease duration of under 2 months, and were aged 18 to 65 years. Patients with uncontrolled infections, other autoimmune diseases, pregnancy or lactation were excluded. Diagnoses were based on clinical symptoms, serum thyroxine and TRAb, thyroid ultrasound and orbital computed tomography. A first-round RT-PCR of the TCR CDR3 used the HTBI primer set with the Qiagen OneStep RT-PCR kit. Most expanded thyroid clonotypes (frequency above 0.001) were also found in blood, which suggests that blood repertoires may mirror thyroid immune responses. In cross-validation, a model built on a 13 V-J signature told ophthalmopathy apart from stable hyperthyroidism with 87.88% sensitivity and about 81% specificity, and in testing the same model reached 80%/75%. During validation, the model predicted progression to ophthalmopathy a median of around 7 months ahead of onset, with around 71% sensitivity and roughly 75% specificity. TCR V-J signatures able to tell the groups apart were searched for in a discovery cohort of 100 patients, of whom 43 had Graves' ophthalmopathy and more than 55 had stable Graves' hyperthyroidism. An independent validation cohort of around 19 hyperthyroidism patients and approximately 15 patients who later progressed to ophthalmopathy tested prospective prediction of ophthalmopathy. The roughly 90 discovery patients were divided at random into training and test sets in a 7:3 ratio. Thyroid tissue and blood T-cell repertoires from several Graves' hyperthyroidism patients were also compared in the study. Once sampling was done, hyperthyroidism patients were given methimazole at a starting dose of 30 mg daily, whereas ophthalmopathy patients were given high-dose intravenous methylprednisolone. Libraries were constructed in a second round of multiplex PCR, after which size selection and purification were carried out. Sequencing of the libraries was done on an Illumina HiSeq2000 using paired-end 100 bp reads. SOAPnuke was used to process the raw data, throwing out any read that contained adapters or uncalled bases, had a mean Phred below 15, or lacked an exact constant-primer or identifier match. High-quality paired reads were merged with COPE v1.2.5, and unique nucleotide sequences were defined as clonotypes. MiTCR v1.1 was used to align clonotypes to the IMGT TRBV, TRBD and TRBJ reference segments. The analysis was restricted to V-J combinations with a frequency above 0.0001, which together covered 99.2% of the repertoires. A TCS score was defined as the ratio between F50 (clonal expansion) and ExV (chaos), using BLOSUM62-based TCRdist between CDR3 peptides within each V-J. Welch's t-statistics and random forest reduced roughly 530 V-J features to under 15, which were used in a naive Bayes classifier (R e1071). Sample size was not statistically predetermined, and investigators were not blinded to group allocation. According to the paper, TCR Vbeta CDR3 sequencing was carried out on 135 peripheral blood samples, which came from 40 to 45 ophthalmopathy, 75 to 80 hyperthyroidism and approximately 17 progressor patients.

This TCR derives from a woman in her 30s with Graves disease. Donor details come from another sample of the same person, matched by shared clones. Sample: peripheral blood mononuclear cells (PBMCs), taken at new diagnosis, from a patient treated with antithyroid drugs. The chain is made from TRBV28 and TRBJ1-4; too little of a D gene remains to name it. This receptor carries the CDR3 CASSVNSATNEKLFF. The DNA sequence follows: TGTGCCAGCTCGGTGAATTCTGCAACTAATGAAAAACTGTTTTTT.